This TCR beta chain was recorded in a study of early T cells in non-severe SARS-CoV-2 infection. On the study more broadly: Chains were not paired, and sequencing was done on bulk RNA from unsorted whole blood. General observations from the study: Sequences matched to VDJdb favored anti-spike CD8 responses, while private and CD4 specificities were missed.

cDNA molecules, individually, were tagged with unique molecular identifiers. TCRdb re-analysed the 5' RACE reads in MiXCR, keeping a single row per CDR3 protein. The repertoire holds 76,000 or so distinct CDR3 sequences, with approximately 10% as singletons. V lost 0 bases to trimming and J lost 8 bases, with 8 bases between them. Germline values: CDR1 DFQATT, CDR2 SNEGSKA (reference sequence). CDR3 length: 12 residues. As concerns this clonotype: Antigen unknown.

This TCR was sampled from an adult who was a healthcare worker with PCR-confirmed SARS-CoV-2 infection or an uninfected control (not recorded which). The rearrangement joins TRBV20-1 to TRBJ2-1; D unresolved. The sequenced sample consisted of whole blood. The CDR3 spells CSARDLGDEQFF. The CDR3 bases are TGCAGTGCTAGAGATTTGGGTGATGAGCAGTTCTTC.